This passage covers 16 T cell receptor beta chains from one sample sequenced in a study of cytomegalovirus exposure and HLA in healthy donors. A multiplex PCR was run with 60 Vbeta primers and 13 Jbeta primers. The protocol was immunoSEQ multiplex PCR, while the TCRdb copy is restricted to in-frame clones and leaves out a portion. Of under 150,000 clones listed, 65% to 85% are singletons. Sample: PBMCs. These receptor sequences come from a woman younger than 35 in good health and CMV-seronegative.

The chain has TRBV4-3 and TRBJ1-4, with D possibly TRBD1 on 5 matching bases. CDR1 is LGHNA, CDR2 YSLEER, per germline. V gave up 0 bases and J gave up 4 bases, with 18 bases separating them. CDR3 length: 18 amino acids. The chain's CDR3 is CASSQDWGLGVSNEKLFF. The CDR3 bases are TGCGCCAGCAGCCAAGATTGGGGTTTAGGGGTTAGTAATGAAAAACTGTTTTTT.

The chain joins TRBV28 to TRBJ1-2; D is undetermined. The CDR3 consists of 12 residues. Per the germline V gene, CDR1 is MDHEN and CDR2 is SYDVKM. The V gene lost 5 bases and the J gene lost 4 bases, with 8 bases spanning the gap. CDR3 region: CASSRGFYGYTF. The CDR3 DNA follows: TGTGCCAGCAGTCGCGGTTTCTATGGCTACACCTTC.

This CDR3 reads CASSSRHQNEQFF. The CDR3 region has the DNA TGTGCCAGCAGCTCCCGACACCAGAATGAGCAGTTCTTC. This chain joins TRBV7-9 and TRBJ2-1, with D unclear. Germline V gene data show CDR1 as SEHNR and CDR2 as FQNEAQ (reference sequence). The CDR3 consists of 13 residues. The V and J ends lost 4 bases and 7 bases respectively, with 11 bases between them.

The CDR3 region is CASNPGGNTGELFF. The CDR3 DNA reads TGTGCCAGTAATCCAGGGGGGAACACCGGGGAGCTGTTTTTT. The rearrangement uses TRBV19 and TRBJ2-2; TRBD1 agrees at 7 bases. The CDR3 runs to 14 residues. V shed 7 bases and J 1 base; nucleotides not matched to a gene: 3. Looked up from germline, CDR1 is LNHDA and CDR2 is SQIVND (reference sequence).

This clone appeared a few times. The genes are TRBV10-2 and TRBJ1-1; 7 nucleotides line up with TRBD1. Losses at the gene ends were 0 bases for V and 5 bases for J; bases not matched to a gene: 3. The length of the CDR3 is 14 residues. Germline V gene lookup returns CDR1 WSHSY and CDR2 SAAADI. The CDR3 coding sequence is TGCGCCAGCAGTGAGTCGAGGGGGCAGACTGAAGCTTTCTTT. As protein: CASSESRGQTEAFF.

The genes are TRBV29-1 and TRBJ2-1, with D perhaps given as TRBD1 or TRBD2 (5 bases each). The CDR3 spans 13 residues. V was clipped by 7 bases and J by 9 bases, with 19 bases between them. Germline V gives CDR1 SQVTM, CDR2 ANQGSEA. The CDR3 protein is CSADSGPGAEQFF. Here the CDR3 DNA reads TGCAGCGCTGACAGCGGACCGGGCGCTGAGCAGTTCTTC.

The chain uses TRBV5-4 and TRBJ1-5, with D unclear. CDR1 and CDR2 (germline): SGHNT, YYREEE (reference sequence). The CDR3 has 15 amino acids. Between the trimmed V and J ends, which lost 0 bases and 1 base, there was a span of 8 bases. CDR3 nucleotide sequence: TGTGCCAGCAGCTTGGGCGGGTTGAGCAATCAGCCCCAGCATTTT. Protein sequence: CASSLGGLSNQPQHF.

The gene calls are TRBV5-1 and TRBJ1-1, with 7 bases fitting TRBD1. CDR3 size: 16 residues. The germline V gene encodes CDR1 SGHRS and CDR2 YFSETQ. Trimming removed 0 bases from V and 0 bases from J; junction bases left unmatched: 5. CDR3 in amino acids: CASSLEAGGLNTEAFF. CDR3 in DNA: TGCGCCAGCAGCTTGGAGGCAGGGGGACTGAACACTGAAGCTTTCTTT.

The chain combines TRBV5-1 with TRBJ1-1; D ambiguous. V lost 0 bases and J lost 1, with 4 bases in between. This CDR3 is built from 13 residues. Germline loops: CDR1 SGHRS, CDR2 YFSETQ. The CDR3 loop is CASSLAENTEAFF. The CDR3 bases are TGCGCCAGCAGCTTGGCAGAGAACACTGAAGCTTTCTTT.

The chain couples TRBV11-2 to TRBJ1-1; 7 bases align to TRBD1. This CDR3 spans 13 amino acids. Germline V gives CDR1 SGHAT, CDR2 FQNNGV. V lost 5 bases, J lost 10 bases, and 10 bases stayed unmatched. In nucleotides, the CDR3 is TGTGCCAGCAGCGTATCACAGGGGTGGGGAGCTTTCTTT. Its protein product is CASSVSQGWGAFF.

V and J are TRBV19 and TRBJ1-5, with a possible D match to TRBD1 (5 bases). In germline, CDR1 is LNHDA, CDR2 SQIVND (reference sequence). V was shortened by 1 base and J by 7 bases, with 11 bases between the two germline ends. CDR3 size: 14 residues. The CDR3 spells CASSIVLGPQPQHF. The CDR3 nucleotides read TGTGCCAGTAGTATAGTCTTGGGGCCGCAGCCCCAGCATTTT.

The gene calls are TRBV5-5 and TRBJ2-7; 7 bases align to TRBD2. This CDR3 region has 16 residues. Trimming removed 2 bases from V and 2 bases from J; junction bases left unmatched: 10. The germline gives CDR1 SGHKS, CDR2 YYEKEE (reference sequence). CDR3 sequence: CASSLTLSSGTYEQYF. CDR3 nucleotide sequence: TGTGCCAGCAGCTTAACTCTGTCTAGCGGAACCTACGAGCAGTACTTC.

The chain joins TRBV7-2 to TRBJ1-2, with TRBD1 as a possible D gene (6 bases). V lost 4 bases to trimming and J lost 8 bases, with 17 bases between them. Germline assignment: CDR1 SGHTA and CDR2 FQGNSA. CDR3 length: 14 residues. The chain's CDR3 is CASSSYETGKGYTF. DNA for the CDR3: TGTGCCAGCAGCTCCTATGAAACAGGGAAAGGCTACACCTTC.

In DNA, the CDR3 is TGTGCCAGCAGCCGAGACCAGGGGTACTACGAGCAGTACTTC. Translating gives CASSRDQGYYEQYF. The chain couples TRBV5-4 to TRBJ2-7; possible D gene TRBD1, 6 bases. This CDR3 contains 14 residues. The germline V gene has CDR1 SGHNT and CDR2 YYREEE (reference sequence). Trimming took 4 bases from V and 3 from J, leaving 14 bases between them.

V and J are TRBV11-3 and TRBJ1-2, with D perhaps matching TRBD1 (5 bases). V dropped 5 bases and J dropped 5 bases, with 12 bases sitting between them. Germline V gene data show CDR1 as SGHNT and CDR2 as YENEEA. The CDR3 sequence is 13 residues long. For the CDR3, the DNA is TGTGCCAGCAGCCTCGGTAGGACATATGGCTACACCTTC. Amino acids: CASSLGRTYGYTF.

This rearrangement joins TRBV9 to TRBJ2-5; TRBD2 aligns across 14 bases. Germline trimming cut 4 bases from V and 4 bases from J; bases unmatched to any gene: 9. The germline V gene encodes CDR1 SGDLS and CDR2 YYNGEE. The CDR3 has 17 residues. For the CDR3, the DNA is TGTGCCAGCAGCTCGGGGGGACTAGCGGGAGTTTTAGAGACCCAGTACTTC. This encodes CASSSGGLAGVLETQYF. Combining the CDR3 with reference TRBV9 and TRBJ2-5 gives the whole variable domain DSGVTQTPKHLITATGQRVTLRCSPRSGDLSVYWYQQSLDQGLQFLIQYYNGEERAKGNILERFSAQQFPDLHSELNLSSLELGDSALYFCASSSGGLAGVLETQYFGPGTRLLVL.